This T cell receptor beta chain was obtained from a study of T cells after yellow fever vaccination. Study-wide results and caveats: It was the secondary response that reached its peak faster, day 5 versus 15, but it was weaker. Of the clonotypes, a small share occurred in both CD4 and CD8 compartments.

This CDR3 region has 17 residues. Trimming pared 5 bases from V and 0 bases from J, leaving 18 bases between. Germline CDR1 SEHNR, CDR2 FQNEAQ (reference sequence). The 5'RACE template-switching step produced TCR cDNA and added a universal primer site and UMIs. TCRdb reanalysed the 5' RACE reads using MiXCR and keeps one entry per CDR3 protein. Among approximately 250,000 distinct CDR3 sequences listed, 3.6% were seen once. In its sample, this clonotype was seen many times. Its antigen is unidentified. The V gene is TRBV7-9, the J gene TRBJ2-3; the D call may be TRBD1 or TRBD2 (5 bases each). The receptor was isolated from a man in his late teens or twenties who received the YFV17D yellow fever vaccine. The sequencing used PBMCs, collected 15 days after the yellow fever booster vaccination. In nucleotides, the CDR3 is TGTGCCAGCAGCGATTGGCCACGCAGGGAGAGCACAGATACGCAGTATTTT. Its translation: CASSDWPRRESTDTQYF.